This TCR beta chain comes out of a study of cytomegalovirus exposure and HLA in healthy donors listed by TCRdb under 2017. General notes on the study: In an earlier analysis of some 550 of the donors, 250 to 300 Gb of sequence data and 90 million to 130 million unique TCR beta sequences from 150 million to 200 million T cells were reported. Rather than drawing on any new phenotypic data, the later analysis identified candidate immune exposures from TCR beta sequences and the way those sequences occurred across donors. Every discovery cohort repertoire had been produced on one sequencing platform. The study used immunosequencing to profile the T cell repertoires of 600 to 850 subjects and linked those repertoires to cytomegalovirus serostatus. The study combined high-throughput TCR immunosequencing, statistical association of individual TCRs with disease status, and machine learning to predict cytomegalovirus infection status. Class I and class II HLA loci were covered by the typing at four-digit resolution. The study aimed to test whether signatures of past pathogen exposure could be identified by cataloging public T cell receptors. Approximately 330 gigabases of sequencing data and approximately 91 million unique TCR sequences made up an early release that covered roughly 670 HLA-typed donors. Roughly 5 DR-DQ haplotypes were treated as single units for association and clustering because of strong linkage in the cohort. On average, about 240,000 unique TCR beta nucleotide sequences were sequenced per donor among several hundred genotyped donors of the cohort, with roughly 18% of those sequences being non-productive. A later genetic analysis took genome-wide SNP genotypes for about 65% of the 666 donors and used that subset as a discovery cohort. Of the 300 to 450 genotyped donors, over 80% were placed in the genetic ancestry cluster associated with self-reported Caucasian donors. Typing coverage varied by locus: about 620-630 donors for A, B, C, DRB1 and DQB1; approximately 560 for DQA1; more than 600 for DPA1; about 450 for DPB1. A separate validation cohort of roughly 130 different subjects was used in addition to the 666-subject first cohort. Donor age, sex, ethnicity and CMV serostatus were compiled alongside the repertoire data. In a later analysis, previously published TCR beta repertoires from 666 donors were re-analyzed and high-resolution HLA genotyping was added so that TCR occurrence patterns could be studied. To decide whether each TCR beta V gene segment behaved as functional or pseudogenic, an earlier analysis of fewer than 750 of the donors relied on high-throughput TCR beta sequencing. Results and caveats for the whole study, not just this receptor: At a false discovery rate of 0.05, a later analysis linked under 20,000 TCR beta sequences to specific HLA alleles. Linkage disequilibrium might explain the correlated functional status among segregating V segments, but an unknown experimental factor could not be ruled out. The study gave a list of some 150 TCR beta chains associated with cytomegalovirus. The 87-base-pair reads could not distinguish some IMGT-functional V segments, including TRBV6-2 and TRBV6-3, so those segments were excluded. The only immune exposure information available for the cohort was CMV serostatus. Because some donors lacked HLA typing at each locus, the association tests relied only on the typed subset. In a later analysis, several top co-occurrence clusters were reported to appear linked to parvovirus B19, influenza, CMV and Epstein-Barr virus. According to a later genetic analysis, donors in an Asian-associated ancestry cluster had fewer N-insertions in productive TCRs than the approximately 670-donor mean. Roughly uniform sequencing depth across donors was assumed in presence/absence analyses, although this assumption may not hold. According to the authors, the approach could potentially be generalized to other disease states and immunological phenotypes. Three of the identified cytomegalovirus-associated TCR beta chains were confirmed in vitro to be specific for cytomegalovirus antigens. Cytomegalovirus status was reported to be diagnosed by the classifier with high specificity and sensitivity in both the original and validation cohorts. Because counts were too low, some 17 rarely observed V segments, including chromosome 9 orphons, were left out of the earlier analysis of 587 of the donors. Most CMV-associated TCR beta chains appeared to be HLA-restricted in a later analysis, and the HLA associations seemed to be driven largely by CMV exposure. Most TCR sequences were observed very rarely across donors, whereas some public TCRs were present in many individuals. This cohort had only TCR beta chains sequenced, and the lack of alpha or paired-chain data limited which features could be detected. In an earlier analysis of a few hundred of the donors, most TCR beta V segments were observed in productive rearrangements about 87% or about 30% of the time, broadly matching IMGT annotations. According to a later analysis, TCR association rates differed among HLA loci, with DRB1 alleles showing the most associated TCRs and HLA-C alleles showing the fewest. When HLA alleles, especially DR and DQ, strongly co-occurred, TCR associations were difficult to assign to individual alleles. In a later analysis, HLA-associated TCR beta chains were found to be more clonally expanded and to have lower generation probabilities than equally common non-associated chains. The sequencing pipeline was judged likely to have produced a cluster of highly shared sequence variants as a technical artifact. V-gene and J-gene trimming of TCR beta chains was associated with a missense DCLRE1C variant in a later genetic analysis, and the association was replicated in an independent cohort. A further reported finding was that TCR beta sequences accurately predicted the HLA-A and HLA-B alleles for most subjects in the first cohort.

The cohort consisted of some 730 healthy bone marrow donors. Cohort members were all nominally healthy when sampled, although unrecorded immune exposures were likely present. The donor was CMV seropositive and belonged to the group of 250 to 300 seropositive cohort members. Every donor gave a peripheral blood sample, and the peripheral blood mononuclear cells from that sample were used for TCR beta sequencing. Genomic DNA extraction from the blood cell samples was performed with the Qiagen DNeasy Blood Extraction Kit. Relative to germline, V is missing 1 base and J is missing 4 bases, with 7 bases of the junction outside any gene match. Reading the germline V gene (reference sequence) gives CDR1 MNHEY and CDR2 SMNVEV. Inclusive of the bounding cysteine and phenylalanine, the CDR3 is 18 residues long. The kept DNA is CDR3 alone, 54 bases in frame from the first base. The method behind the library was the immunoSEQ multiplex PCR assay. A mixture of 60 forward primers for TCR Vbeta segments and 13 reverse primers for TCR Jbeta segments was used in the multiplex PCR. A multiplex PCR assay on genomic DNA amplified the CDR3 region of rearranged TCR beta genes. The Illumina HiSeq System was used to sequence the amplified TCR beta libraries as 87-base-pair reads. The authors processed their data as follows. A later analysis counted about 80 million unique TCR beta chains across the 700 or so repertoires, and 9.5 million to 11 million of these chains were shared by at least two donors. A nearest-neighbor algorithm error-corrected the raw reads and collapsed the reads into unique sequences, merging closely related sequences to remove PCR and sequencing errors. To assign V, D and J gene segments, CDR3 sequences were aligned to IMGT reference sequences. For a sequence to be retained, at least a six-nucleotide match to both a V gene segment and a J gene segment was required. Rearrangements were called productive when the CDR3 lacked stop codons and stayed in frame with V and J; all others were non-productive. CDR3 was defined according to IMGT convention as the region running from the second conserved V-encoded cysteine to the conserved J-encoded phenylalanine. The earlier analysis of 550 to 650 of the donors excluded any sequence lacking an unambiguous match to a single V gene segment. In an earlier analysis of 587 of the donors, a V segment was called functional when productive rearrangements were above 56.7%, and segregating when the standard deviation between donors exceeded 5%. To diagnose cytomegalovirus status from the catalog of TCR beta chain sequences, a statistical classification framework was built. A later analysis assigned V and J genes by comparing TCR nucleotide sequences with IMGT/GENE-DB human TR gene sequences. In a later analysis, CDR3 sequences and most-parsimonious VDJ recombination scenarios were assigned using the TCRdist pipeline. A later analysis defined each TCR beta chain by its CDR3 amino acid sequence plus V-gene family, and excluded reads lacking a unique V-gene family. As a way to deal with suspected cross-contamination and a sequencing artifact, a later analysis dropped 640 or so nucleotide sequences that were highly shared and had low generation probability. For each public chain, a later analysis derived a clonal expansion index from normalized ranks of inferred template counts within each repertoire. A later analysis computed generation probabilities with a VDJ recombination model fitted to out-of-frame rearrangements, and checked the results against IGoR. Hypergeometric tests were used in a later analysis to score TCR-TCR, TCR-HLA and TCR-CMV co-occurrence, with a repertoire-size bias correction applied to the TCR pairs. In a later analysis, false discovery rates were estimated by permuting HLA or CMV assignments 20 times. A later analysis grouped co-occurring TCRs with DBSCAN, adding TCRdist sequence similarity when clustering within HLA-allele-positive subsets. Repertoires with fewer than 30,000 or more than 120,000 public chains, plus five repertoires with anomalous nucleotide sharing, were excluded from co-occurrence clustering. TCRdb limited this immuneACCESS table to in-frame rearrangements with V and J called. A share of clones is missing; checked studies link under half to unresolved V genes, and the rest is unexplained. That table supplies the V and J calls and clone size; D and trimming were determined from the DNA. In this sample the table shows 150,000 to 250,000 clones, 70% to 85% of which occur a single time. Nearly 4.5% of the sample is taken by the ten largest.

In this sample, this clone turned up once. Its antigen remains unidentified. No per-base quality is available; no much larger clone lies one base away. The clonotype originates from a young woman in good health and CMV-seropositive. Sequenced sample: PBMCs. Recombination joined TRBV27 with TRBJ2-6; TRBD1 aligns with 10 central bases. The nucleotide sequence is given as TGTGCCAGCAGTTTATGGGGGACAGGGGCGCGAGGGGCCAACGTCCTGACTTTC. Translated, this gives CASSLWGTGARGANVLTF.